At least ten counts were recorded for the clone carrying this TCR beta chain. What it recognizes is unknown. This sample stems from a study of breast tumors, draining lymph nodes, adjacent tissues. Points from the study as a whole: Compared with basal-like, luminal-like tumors shared significantly more repertoire with nontumor tissue. That most tumor T cells come from lymph nodes remained unproven.

TCRdb fed the multiplex PCR reads into MiXCR, producing one record per CDR3 protein. The table lists 200,000 to 300,000 distinct CDR3 sequences, about 33% of them singletons. The CDR3 has 15 residues. Germline-derived CDR1 and CDR2 are LNHDA and SQIVND (reference sequence). V lost 3 bases, J lost 6 bases, and 14 bases lay in between. Axillary draining lymph nodes of breast cancer patients supplied the node samples. Sequenced sample: axillary lymph node tissue. The sequence derives from a female donor with breast cancer. Some clones in this sample may be carry-over from other donors' samples. The V call is TRBV19, the J call TRBJ2-2, with D hard to call. The CDR3 DNA sequence: TGTGCCAGTAGTATCGGGTTTAGCAGCGCCGGGGAGCTGTTTTTT. It is translated as CASSIGFSSAGELFF.